Below are 17 T cell receptor beta chains sequenced from a single sample in a study of tumor T cells in aggressive B-cell lymphoma. Sequencing was performed with immunoSEQ multiplex PCR; in TCRdb, only in-frame clones are kept and a portion is missing. Found here are around 4,500 clones, 88% of them singletons; the top ten hold more than 5%. The specimen sequenced was tumor tissue. The receptor source for this set is an adult with diffuse large B cell lymphoma.

The rearrangement joins TRBV6-5 to TRBJ1-1, with TRBD1 as a possible D gene (6 bases). V was pared by 6 bases and J by 3 bases, with 14 bases between. The CDR3 extends over 14 amino acids. Germline CDR1 and CDR2: MNHEY and SVGAGI. In DNA form, the CDR3 reads TGTGCCAGCAGCTACCGGACAGCGGACACTGAAGCTTTCTTT. Encoded protein: CASSYRTADTEAFF.

The chain is built from TRBV19 and TRBJ1-5, with D possibly being TRBD1 (6 bases). There are 16 residues in the CDR3. V dropped 3 bases and J dropped 6 bases, with 18 bases sitting between them. Germline V gene data show CDR1 as LNHDA and CDR2 as SQIVND (reference sequence). The CDR3 DNA reads as TGTGCCAGTAGTATGCCCAGCAGCAGGGGCCGTCAGCCCCAGCATTTT. It translates to CASSMPSSRGRQPQHF.

This chain uses TRBV18 with TRBJ1-5; possibly TRBD1 for D (5 bases). The length of the CDR3 is 13 residues. Looked up from germline, CDR1 is KGHSH and CDR2 is LQKENI. V was trimmed by 3 bases and J by 6 bases, leaving 9 bases between them. This chain's CDR3 is CASSPVDSQPQHF. The CDR3 DNA reads TGTGCCAGCTCACCGGTAGACAGTCAGCCCCAGCATTTT.

This clone was counted a single time. This rearrangement joins TRBV11-3 to TRBJ2-3, with 7 bases aligning to TRBD2. The V and J ends lost 4 bases and 2 bases, in that order; junction bases with no gene match: 6. CDR3 length equals 15 residues. Germline CDR1 and CDR2: SGHNT and YENEEA. The CDR3 protein is CASSSLGGYTDTQYF. The CDR3 DNA sequence: TGTGCCAGCAGCTCCCTCGGGGGGTACACAGATACGCAGTATTTT.

As to this clone: Germline and junction disagree at one end, which may indicate a read error. The chain recombines TRBV11-2 with TRBJ1-2; a possible D gene is TRBD1 (6 bases). This CDR3 region has 11 residues. From germline, CDR1 is SGHAT and CDR2 FQNNGV. CDR3 in DNA: TGTGCCAGCAGCTCACCCGGACAGTTTTACTTC. It yields the protein CASSSPGQFYF.

J is TRBJ2-1 and V is TRBV19; TRBD2 might be the D (5 bases). This CDR3 spans 13 amino acids. Per germline, CDR1 LNHDA and CDR2 SQIVND (reference sequence). Deletions cut 4 bases from V and 9 bases from J, with 13 bases between. The CDR3 region is CASSTDFMGEQFF. CDR3 sequence (DNA): TGTGCCAGTAGTACGGACTTTATGGGTGAGCAGTTCTTC.

CDR3: CASSLSGTRREPQYF. Written as DNA, the CDR3 is TGTGCCAGCAGCCTTTCCGGGACTAGAAGAGAACCGCAGTATTTT. V usage is TRBV4-2 and J usage is TRBJ2-3; 8 bases match TRBD2. Trimming at V came to 4 bases and at J to 10 bases, leaving 13 bases not matched to a gene. The V gene's germline CDR1 is LGHNA and CDR2 YNFKEQ. This CDR3 has 15 residues.

About this clone: This CDR3 is also generated by other DNA sequences in the sample. The gene calls are TRBV11-1 and TRBJ1-4; TRBD1 agrees at 7 bases. Germline lookup yields CDR1 SGHAT and CDR2 FQDESV (reference sequence). V gave up 4 bases and J gave up 7 bases; unmatched junction bases: 6. The CDR3 consists of 14 residues. The CDR3 sequence: CASSSTGVGEKLFF. The CDR3 bases are TGTGCCAGCAGCTCTACAGGGGTGGGTGAAAAACTGTTTTTT.

The chain is built from TRBV9 and TRBJ1-6; the D gene is possibly TRBD1 (5 bases). The V and J ends lost 4 bases and 7 bases respectively, with 9 bases between them. The germline V gene has CDR1 SGDLS and CDR2 YYNGEE. The CDR3 length is 13 residues. Here the CDR3 DNA reads TGTGCCAGCAGCCTAAGACAGAATTCACCCCTCCACTTT. It translates to CASSLRQNSPLHF.

The chain carries TRBV4-2 and TRBJ1-6, with 11 bases aligning to TRBD1. The CDR3 totals 15 residues. The V gene's germline CDR1 is LGHNA and CDR2 YNFKEQ. The J segment lost 5 bases and the V segment lost 3 bases, leaving 0 bases of the junction unmatched. For the CDR3, the DNA is TGTGCCAGCAGCCAGGGACAGGGGGATAATTCACCCCTCCACTTT. This encodes CASSQGQGDNSPLHF.

This chain joins TRBV6-4 and TRBJ1-5; D remains ambiguous. The germline gives CDR1 MRHNA, CDR2 SNTAGT. V was trimmed by 7 bases and J by 0 bases, leaving 7 bases between them. The CDR3 sequence is 13 residues long. The CDR3 sequence: CASTQYSNQPQHF. The CDR3 nucleotides read TGTGCCAGCACCCAGTATAGCAATCAGCCCCAGCATTTT.

This chain joins TRBV28 and TRBJ2-1, with 10 positions matching TRBD2. Germline CDR1 is MDHEN and CDR2 is SYDVKM. CDR3 length equals 16 residues. J was trimmed by 4 bases and V by 5 bases; bases with no gene match: 8. Here the CDR3 reads CASSKKRGGLYNEQFF. CDR3 DNA: TGTGCCAGCAGTAAAAAGCGGGGGGGCCTATACAATGAGCAGTTCTTC.

The chain couples TRBV2 to TRBJ2-3; 7 positions match TRBD2. Germline assignment: CDR1 SNHLY and CDR2 FYNNEI. The V segment lost 0 bases and the J segment 2 bases; nucleotides outside the gene matches: 2. The CDR3 has 15 residues. The CDR3, as DNA: TGTGCCAGCAGTGAAGCTGGGGGGGTCACAGATACGCAGTATTTT. Translating it yields CASSEAGGVTDTQYF.

The chain employs TRBV19 and TRBJ2-1; 7 nucleotides agree with TRBD1. This CDR3 is 11 amino acids long. With 7 bases clipped from V and 9 bases from J, the junction kept 3 bases outside the gene matches. Germline CDR1 LNHDA, CDR2 SQIVND (reference sequence). CDR3 coding DNA: TGTGCCAGTAACAGGGGAACTGAGCAGTTCTTC. Residues: CASNRGTEQFF.

This chain joins TRBV14 and TRBJ1-5; no clear D gene. Deletions cut 1 base from V and 3 bases from J, with 7 bases between. Looked up from germline, CDR1 is SGHDN and CDR2 is FVKESK. CDR3 length equals 14 residues. The CDR3 DNA sequence: TGTGCCAGCAGCCAAGGGCAGAACAATCAGCCCCAGCATTTT. It codes for CASSQGQNNQPQHF.

V and J are TRBV30 and TRBJ1-1, with D perhaps TRBD1 (5 bases). The CDR3 has 14 residues. V was trimmed by 3 bases and J by 3 bases, leaving 14 bases between them. The germline V gene has CDR1 GTSNPN and CDR2 SVGIG (reference sequence). CDR3 sequence (DNA): TGTGCCTGGAGCCAGGCGCCAGGGTACACTGAAGCTTTCTTT. Translated, it gives CAWSQAPGYTEAFF. Together with reference TRBV30 and TRBJ1-1, the CDR3 gives the full variable domain: SQTIHQWPATLVQPVGSPLSLECTVEGTSNPNLYWYRQAAGRGLQLLFYSVGIGQISSEVPQNLSASRPQDRQFILSSKKLLLSDSGFYLCAWSQAPGYTEAFFGQGTRLTVV.

Note on this clone: Compared with germline, one end of the junction differs, possibly owing to a read error. J is TRBJ1-2 and V is TRBV7-8, with 7 bases lining up with TRBD1. The CDR3 runs to 13 residues. Germline V gene lookup returns CDR1 SGHVS and CDR2 FQNEAQ. The CDR3 is CTSTFSGGHGYTF. The DNA for the CDR3 is TGTACCAGCACCTTTTCAGGGGGTCATGGCTACACCTTC.